This TCR beta chain is from a study of T-cell memory formation after mild COVID-19. TCRdb ran MiXCR on the 5' RACE reads and lists one entry per CDR3 protein. This table has 210,000 or so distinct CDR3 sequences, around 26% appearing once. Sequenced input: PBMCs or a T cell subset sorted from them (not recorded which). The sequence was collected from an adult woman who had mild COVID-19 (a few samples of this study predate the infection). Cell type and time point are not known.

This chain's CDR3 is CASSQVVLAGVNEQFF. The DNA for the CDR3 is TGTGCCAGCAGCCAAGTGGTCCTAGCGGGAGTTAATGAGCAGTTCTTC. The chain carries TRBV3-1 and TRBJ2-1; 10 nucleotides agree with TRBD2. This CDR3 is 16 amino acids long. The junction had 7 bases not matched to a gene; V was cut back by 1 base and J by 7 bases. CDR1 LGHDT and CDR2 YNNKEL come from the germline V gene (reference sequence).